This T cell receptor beta chain was sequenced for a study of cytomegalovirus exposure and HLA in healthy donors (dated by TCRdb to about 2017). Describing the broader study: An earlier analysis of some 620 of the donors reported 276 Gb of sequence data and some 110 million unique TCR beta sequences obtained from roughly 180 million T cells. An early release that covered fewer than 800 HLA-typed donors contained approximately 300 gigabases of sequencing data and approximately 85 million unique TCR sequences. Of the approximately 370 genotyped donors, 75% to 85% were placed in the genetic ancestry cluster associated with self-reported Caucasian donors. The study was designed to test whether signatures of past pathogen exposure could be identified by cataloging public T cell receptors. The study used immunosequencing to profile the T cell repertoires of around 600 subjects and linked those repertoires to cytomegalovirus serostatus. A separate validation cohort of 100 to 150 different subjects was used in addition to the roughly 670-subject first cohort. The study combined high-throughput TCR immunosequencing, statistical association of individual TCRs with disease status, and machine learning to predict cytomegalovirus infection status. A later analysis re-analyzed previously published TCR beta repertoires from 600 to 850 donors and added high-resolution HLA genotyping to study TCR occurrence patterns. Rather than drawing on any new phenotypic data, the later analysis identified candidate immune exposures from TCR beta sequences and the way those sequences occurred across donors. An earlier analysis of 587 of the donors used high-throughput TCR beta sequencing to judge whether each TCR beta V gene segment behaved as functional or pseudogenic. Donor age, sex, ethnicity and CMV serostatus were compiled alongside the repertoire data. A later genetic analysis used genome-wide SNP genotypes for 398 of the 666 donors, treating that subset as a discovery cohort. Every repertoire in the discovery cohort had been generated on one and the same sequencing platform. Both class I and class II loci were covered by HLA typing, at four-digit resolution. The number of typed donors differed by locus: 629-630 for A, B, C, DRB1 and DQB1; 522 for DQA1; some 590 for DPA1; and 450 to 480 for DPB1. Four or five DR-DQ haplotypes were handled as single units for association and clustering because linkage in the cohort was strong. Among roughly 370 genotyped donors of the cohort, an average of 235,054 unique TCR beta nucleotide sequences were sequenced per donor, roughly 20% of them non-productive. Summary of the overall study and its limitations: An earlier analysis of some 560 of the donors showed that most TCR beta V segments appeared in productive rearrangements either about 90% or about 30% of the time, which broadly matched IMGT annotations. The cohort was sequenced for TCR beta chains only, and without alpha or paired-chain data the features that could be detected were limited. The presence/absence analyses assumed that sequencing depth was roughly uniform across donors, and that assumption may not be true. According to a later analysis, parvovirus B19, influenza, CMV and Epstein-Barr virus appeared linked to several top co-occurrence clusters. Most TCR sequences were observed very rarely across donors, whereas some public TCRs were present in many individuals. A cluster of highly shared sequence variants was judged likely to be a technical artifact of the sequencing pipeline. Cytomegalovirus status was reported to be diagnosed by the classifier with high specificity and sensitivity in both the original and validation cohorts. Most CMV-associated TCR beta chains appeared to be HLA-restricted in a later analysis, and the HLA associations seemed to be driven largely by CMV exposure. At a false discovery rate of 0.05, a later analysis linked under 20,000 TCR beta sequences to specific HLA alleles. Assigning TCR associations to individual alleles was difficult when HLA alleles, especially DR and DQ, strongly co-occurred. A later analysis found that HLA-associated TCR beta chains were more clonally expanded and had lower generation probabilities than equally common non-associated chains. Some IMGT-functional V segments, including TRBV6-2 and TRBV6-3, could not be distinguished by the 87-base-pair reads and were therefore excluded. Correlated functional status among segregating V segments might be attributable to linkage disequilibrium, but an unknown experimental factor could not be ruled out. Seventeen rarely observed V segments, including chromosome 9 orphons, were excluded from the earlier analysis of just under 600 of the donors because counts were too low. In a later genetic analysis, fewer N-insertions in productive TCRs were reported among donors in an Asian-associated ancestry cluster than the approximately 630-donor mean. A further reported finding was that TCR beta sequences accurately predicted the HLA-A and HLA-B alleles for most subjects in the first cohort. An association between a missense DCLRE1C variant and V-gene and J-gene trimming of TCR beta chains was found in a later genetic analysis and replicated in an independent cohort. The authors suggested that the approach could potentially be generalized to other disease states and immunological phenotypes. The study gave a list of more than 150 TCR beta chains associated with cytomegalovirus. HLA typing was unavailable for some donors at each locus, so association tests used only the typed subset. Immune exposure information for the cohort was limited to CMV serostatus. According to a later analysis, TCR association rates differed among HLA loci, with DRB1 alleles showing the most associated TCRs and HLA-C alleles showing the fewest. In vitro tests confirmed that a few of the cytomegalovirus-associated TCR beta chains recognize cytomegalovirus antigens.

The cohort consisted of 670 or so healthy bone marrow donors. At the time of sampling, all cohort members were nominally healthy, though unrecorded immune exposures were likely present. The donor was CMV seronegative and belonged to the group of approximately 320 seronegative cohort members. Each donor provided a peripheral blood sample, and peripheral blood mononuclear cells were used for TCR beta sequencing. The Qiagen DNeasy Blood Extraction Kit was used to extract genomic DNA from the blood cell samples. Concerning this clone itself: Its antigen has not been determined. Nothing much larger sits one base from this clone, and base qualities are not available.

Library creation used the immunoSEQ multiplex PCR assay. The multiplex PCR relied on a mix of 60 forward primers for TCR Vbeta segments and 13 reverse primers for TCR Jbeta segments. A multiplex PCR assay on genomic DNA amplified the CDR3 region of rearranged TCR beta genes. Amplified TCR beta libraries were sequenced as 87-base-pair reads on the Illumina HiSeq System. Under the source paper's analysis protocol: A later analysis counted about 80 million unique TCR beta chains across the 700 or so repertoires, and some 11 million of these chains were shared by at least two donors. A nearest-neighbor algorithm error-corrected the raw reads and collapsed the reads into unique sequences, merging closely related sequences to remove PCR and sequencing errors. Alignment of CDR3 sequences to IMGT reference sequences was used to assign V, D and J gene segments. Each retained sequence needed at least a six-nucleotide match to both a V gene segment and a J gene segment. A rearrangement was called productive if the CDR3 had no stop codons and remained in frame with V and J, and every other rearrangement was called non-productive. Following IMGT convention, CDR3 was defined as the stretch from the second conserved V-encoded cysteine to the conserved J-encoded phenylalanine. In an earlier analysis of around 600 of the donors, sequences lacking an unambiguous match to a single V gene segment were excluded. In an earlier analysis of 587 of the donors, a V segment was called functional when productive rearrangements were above 56.7%, and segregating when the standard deviation between donors exceeded 5%. A statistical classification framework was built for diagnosing cytomegalovirus status from the catalog of TCR beta chain sequences. In a later analysis, V and J genes were assigned by comparing TCR nucleotide sequences against IMGT/GENE-DB human TR gene sequences. Using the TCRdist pipeline, a later analysis assigned CDR3 sequences along with most-parsimonious VDJ recombination scenarios. In a later analysis, each TCR beta chain was defined by its CDR3 amino acid sequence together with its V-gene family, and reads without a unique V-gene family were excluded. In a later analysis, fewer than 600 highly shared, low-generation-probability nucleotide sequences were removed to address suspected cross-contamination and a sequencing artifact. In a later analysis, a clonal expansion index was calculated for each public chain from normalized within-repertoire ranks of inferred template counts. In a later analysis, generation probabilities were computed with a VDJ recombination model fitted to out-of-frame rearrangements, and the resulting probabilities were checked against IGoR. In a later analysis, hypergeometric tests were used to score TCR-TCR, TCR-HLA and TCR-CMV co-occurrence, with a repertoire-size bias correction applied to TCR pairs. To estimate false discovery rates, a later analysis permuted the HLA or CMV assignments 20 times. In a later analysis, co-occurring TCRs were grouped using DBSCAN, and TCRdist sequence similarity was added for clustering within HLA-allele-positive subsets. For co-occurrence clustering, repertoires with fewer than 30,000 or more than 120,000 public chains were excluded, along with four or five repertoires with anomalous nucleotide sharing. Entries here come from immuneACCESS through TCRdb and include only in-frame sequences with V and J called. Some clones fail to appear in such tables; in the studies checked, an unresolved V gene covers under half of the shortfall, and the cause of the remainder is unknown. V and J calls plus clone size are reproduced from that table; the DNA served to infer D and trimming. For this sample the table gives about 170,000 clones, of which roughly four fifths were detected only once. 4.8% of the sample comes from the top ten.

The CDR3 numbers 13 residues from cysteine through phenylalanine. The read is trimmed to its CDR3 DNA, 39 bases read in frame from base 1. The germline V gene provides CDR1 LGHNA and CDR2 YNFKEQ. Recombination joined TRBV4-2 with TRBJ2-5, with the D segment identity uncertain. The J call may be incorrect, as the DNA end agrees better with TRBJ2-7. This TCR was recovered from a man younger than 35 in good health and CMV-seronegative. Material for sequencing was PBMCs. Read as DNA, the sequence is TGTGCCAGCAGCCACCCTAGCTCCTACGAGCAGTACTTC. Its amino acids are CASSHPSSYEQYF.